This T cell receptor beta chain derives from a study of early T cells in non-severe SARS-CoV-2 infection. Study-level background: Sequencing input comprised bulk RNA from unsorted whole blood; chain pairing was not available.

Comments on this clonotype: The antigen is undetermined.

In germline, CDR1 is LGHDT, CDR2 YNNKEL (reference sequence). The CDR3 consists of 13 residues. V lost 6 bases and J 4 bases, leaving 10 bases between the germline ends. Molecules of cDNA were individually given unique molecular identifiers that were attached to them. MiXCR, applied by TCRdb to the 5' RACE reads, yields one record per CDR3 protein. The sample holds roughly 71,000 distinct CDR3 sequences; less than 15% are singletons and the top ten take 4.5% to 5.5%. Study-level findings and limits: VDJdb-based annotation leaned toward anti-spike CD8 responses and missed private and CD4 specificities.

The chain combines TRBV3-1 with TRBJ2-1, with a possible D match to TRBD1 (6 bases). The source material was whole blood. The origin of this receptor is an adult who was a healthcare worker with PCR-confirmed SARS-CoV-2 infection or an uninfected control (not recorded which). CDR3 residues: CASRGDTYNEQFF. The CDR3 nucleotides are TGTGCCAGCAGGGGGGACACGTACAATGAGCAGTTCTTC.